The entry below gives a single T cell receptor beta chain sequence along with its context. What it recognizes is unknown. The time point here: after neoadjuvant nivolumab, at surgical resection. Cohort: HPV-negative, locally advanced oral cavity squamous cell carcinoma patients. PBMC libraries mostly used roughly 480 ng of input genomic DNA, with six replicates per sample. Libraries were prepared by immunoSEQ multiplex PCR; TCRdb keeps only in-frame clonotypes and omits some of them. This table holds fewer than 10,000 clones, about 73% found once. This sample stems from a study of neoadjuvant anti-PD-1 for oral cavity cancer. Study at large: Nivolumab at 3 mg/kg was mostly given biweekly, three to four doses, pre-surgery.

The length of the CDR3 is 13 residues. V lost 3 bases to trimming and J lost 7 bases, with 12 bases between them. CDR1 and CDR2 (germline): MNHEY, SMNVEV (reference sequence). Study-level results: After neoadjuvant nivolumab, PBMC T cell clonality was significantly higher in non-responders than responders.

Sequencing used PBMCs, obtained after nivolumab (anti-PD-1) treatment. The J gene is TRBJ1-2, the V gene TRBV27; D uncertain. This TCR came from a person aged 40 to 85 with oral cavity squamous cell carcinoma. CDR3 loop: CASSFAGQVGYTF. The CDR3 bases are TGTGCCAGCAGTTTTGCCGGGCAGGTTGGCTACACCTTC.